Shown below are 25 T cell receptor beta chains from a single sample sequenced in a study of CD8 T cells in ankylosing spondylitis. TCRdb ran MiXCR on the 5' RACE reads and lists one entry per CDR3 protein. The sample includes around 130,000 distinct CDR3 sequences, approximately 9.7% of them seen just once. Sequenced material: blood, either unsorted or a sorted T cell fraction (not recorded which). All receptors derive from a male donor with ankylosing spondylitis or in good health (not recorded which).

The chain combines TRBV4-3 with TRBJ2-1, with 7 bases aligning to TRBD2. V lost 0 bases, J lost 1 base, and 6 bases stayed unmatched. The germline V gene encodes CDR1 LGHNA and CDR2 YSLEER. The CDR3 has 17 residues. CDR3 in DNA: TGCGCCAGCAGCCAAGATTGGGCTAGCGGATCCTACAATGAGCAGTTCTTC. Protein product: CASSQDWASGSYNEQFF.

The J gene is TRBJ2-5, the V gene TRBV28; either TRBD1 or TRBD2 may fit D (5 bases each). The CDR3 totals 14 residues. Trimming cost V 3 bases and J 4 bases, with 12 bases left between them. CDR1 is MDHEN and CDR2 is SYDVKM in the germline V gene. The CDR3 spells CASSFLGERETQYF. CDR3 coding DNA: TGTGCCAGCAGTTTTTTGGGGGAACGAGAGACCCAGTACTTC.

This clonotype turned up a few times. The rearrangement joins TRBV7-3 to TRBJ2-7, with D tentatively TRBD1 (5 bases). Per the germline V gene, CDR1 is SGHTA and CDR2 is FQGTGA. V was cut by 3 bases and J by 5 bases, with 14 bases left in between. The CDR3 has 14 residues. The CDR3 sequence: CASSFPGRVNEQYF. Written as DNA, the CDR3 is TGTGCCAGCAGCTTCCCCGGCAGGGTTAACGAGCAGTACTTC.

This clonotype was observed many times. The chain has TRBV9 and TRBJ2-1; D is possibly TRBD2 (5 bases). The CDR3 contains 14 residues. Trimming cost V 6 bases and J 6 bases, with 16 bases left between them. Germline CDR1 and CDR2: SGDLS and YYNGEE. The CDR3 sequence: CASTPGLASNEQFF. DNA of the CDR3: TGTGCCAGCACCCCGGGATTAGCGAGCAATGAGCAGTTCTTC.

There are many counts of this clonotype. The CDR3 coding sequence is TGTGCCAGCAGCCAACCGTTACTAGCGGGAGCTTACGAGCAGTACTTC. Translation gives CASSQPLLAGAYEQYF. The V call is TRBV4-2, the J call TRBJ2-7; TRBD2 matches at 11 bases. V lost 2 bases to trimming and J lost 4 bases; unmatched junction nucleotides: 7. CDR3 length equals 16 residues. Germline CDR1 reads LGHNA; CDR2 reads YNFKEQ.

In this sample, this clonotype turned up a few times. Just one base apart from a much larger clone, this may be a read error. This chain joins TRBV20-1 and TRBJ2-3, with D hard to call. CDR1 is DFQATT and CDR2 is SNEGSKA in the germline V gene (reference sequence). V dropped 1 base and J dropped 5 bases, with 10 bases sitting between them. There are 13 residues in the CDR3. The CDR3 region is CSARAIRQDTQYF. The CDR3 nucleotides read TGCAGTGCTAGAGCTATCCGGCAAGATACGCAGTATTTT.

There are many counts of this clonotype. The chain carries TRBV20-1 and TRBJ2-7; TRBD1 or TRBD2 may be the D gene (6 bases each). Germline V gene lookup returns CDR1 DFQATT and CDR2 SNEGSKA (reference sequence). Trimming stripped 0 bases from V and 3 bases from J, with 18 bases between. The CDR3 runs to 16 residues. The CDR3 region is CSARDLPRGHNYEQYF. The CDR3 DNA reads as TGCAGTGCTAGAGACCTACCCCGGGGGCATAACTACGAGCAGTACTTC.

The chain joins TRBV20-1 to TRBJ1-4, with D possibly TRBD1 on 5 matching bases. Germline CDR1 is DFQATT and CDR2 is SNEGSKA (reference sequence). Trimming removed 3 bases at V and 5 bases at J, with 10 bases between. The CDR3 spans 13 residues. This CDR3 reads CSASGGINEKLFF. CDR3 coding DNA: TGCAGTGCTAGCGGGGGGATAAATGAAAAACTGTTTTTT.

The gene calls are TRBV15 and TRBJ2-6; no firm D call. The CDR3 runs to 15 residues. Germline CDR1 reads LNHNV; CDR2 reads YYDKDF (reference sequence). Trimming took 4 bases from V and 0 from J, leaving 7 bases between them. DNA of the CDR3: TGTGCCACCAGCACTTTGAGCTCTGGGGCCAACGTCCTGACTTTC. Translated, it gives CATSTLSSGANVLTF.

The CDR3 nucleotides are TGTGCCAGCAGCCCGAGAACCGGGGGGGGGGAAAAACTGTTTTTT. Its protein product is CASSPRTGGGEKLFF. V is TRBV7-8 and J is TRBJ1-4; possible D gene TRBD1, 5 bases. Trimming removed 5 bases at V and 8 bases at J, with 18 bases between. This CDR3 comprises 15 residues. CDR1 is SGHVS and CDR2 is FQNEAQ in the germline V gene. Complete variable domain (other parts from reference TRBV7-8 and TRBJ1-4): GAGVSQSPRYKVAKRGQDVALRCDPISGHVSLFWYQQALGQGPEFLTYFQNEAQLDKSGLPSDRFFAERPEGSVSTLKIQRTQQEDSAVYLCASSPRTGGGEKLFFGSGTQLSVL.

This clonotype occurred many times. V is TRBV5-1 and J is TRBJ2-7; 9 bases map to TRBD1. V dropped 6 bases and J dropped 4; count of bases not matched to a gene: 5. The germline CDR1 and CDR2 sequences are SGHRS and YFSETQ. The CDR3 has 13 amino acids. The CDR3 nucleotides read TGCGCCAGCACCGGGACAGGGAAATACGAGCAGTACTTC. Its protein product is CASTGTGKYEQYF.

This clonotype was observed at least ten times. V usage is TRBV6-2 or TRBV6-3 and J usage is TRBJ2-7; D ambiguous. Germline CDR1 is MNHEY and CDR2 is SVGEGT. This CDR3 is 12 amino acids long. V was cut by 6 bases and J by 3 bases, with 9 bases left in between. CDR3 protein: CASSQHNYEQYF. The CDR3 nucleotides are TGTGCCAGCAGCCAACACAACTACGAGCAGTACTTC.

About this clonotype: Since a much larger clone is just one base distant, this may be a read error. The rearrangement uses TRBV12-3 or TRBV12-4 and TRBJ2-1; D is ambiguous. The CDR3 has 11 residues. Trimming removed 7 bases at V and 6 bases at J, with 7 bases between. CDR3 sequence reads: CASTRPNEQFF. In nucleotides, the CDR3 is TGTGCCAGCACACGCCCCAATGAGCAGTTCTTC.

This clonotype occurred many times. The chain has TRBV20-1 and TRBJ2-5; no firm D call. CDR1 and CDR2 (germline): DFQATT, SNEGSKA (reference sequence). CDR3 length: 12 amino acids. V dropped 4 bases and J dropped 1 base, with 7 bases sitting between them. The CDR3 here is CSATGPQETQYF. DNA for the CDR3: TGCAGTGCTACCGGGCCCCAAGAGACCCAGTACTTC.

This clonotype appeared many times. The V call is TRBV20-1, the J call TRBJ2-2; D gene uncertain. The CDR3 has 14 residues. Trimming cost V 5 bases and J 6 bases, with 16 bases left between them. Germline-derived CDR1 and CDR2 are DFQATT and SNEGSKA (reference sequence). For the CDR3, the DNA is TGCAGTGCTCCCGGGCCCCTTTTTTCCGGGGAGCTGTTTTTT. This encodes CSAPGPLFSGELFF.

At least ten counts were recorded for this clonotype. This rearrangement joins TRBV5-1 to TRBJ2-7; 8 nucleotides line up with TRBD2. Germline values: CDR1 SGHRS, CDR2 YFSETQ. With 1 base clipped from V and 1 base from J, the junction kept 4 bases outside the gene matches. This CDR3 is built from 15 residues. DNA for the CDR3: TGCGCCAGCAGCTTGAGAGCGGGAGTGTCCTACGAGCAGTACTTC. Translation gives CASSLRAGVSYEQYF.

This clonotype came up many times. The genes are TRBV20-1 and TRBJ2-7, with D tentatively TRBD1 (5 bases). CDR1 is DFQATT, CDR2 SNEGSKA, per germline (reference sequence). This CDR3 has 17 residues. V was clipped by 0 bases and J by 0 bases, with 18 bases between them. The CDR3 DNA is TGCAGTGCTAGAGACAGGGCTAGTGGCGGATTCTCCTACGAGCAGTACTTC. The encoded protein is CSARDRASGGFSYEQYF.

This clonotype was detected only a few times. The chain has TRBV7-8 and TRBJ2-5; no clear D. From germline, CDR1 is SGHVS and CDR2 FQNEAQ. This CDR3 contains 15 residues. Trimming stripped 1 base from V and 2 bases from J, with 11 bases between. The CDR3 spells CASSLGVSTQETQYF. The CDR3 DNA sequence: TGTGCCAGCAGCTTAGGGGTCAGCACACAAGAGACCCAGTACTTC.

This clonotype was counted ten times or more. This chain uses TRBV25-1 with TRBJ2-3, with 11 positions matching TRBD1. The ends lost 4 bases at V and 3 bases at J; junction bases unmatched: 12. Germline assignment: CDR1 MGHDK and CDR2 SYGVNS. This CDR3 has 18 residues. This chain's CDR3 is CASSAHPDRGPGTDTQYF. CDR3 coding DNA: TGTGCCAGCAGTGCACATCCGGACAGGGGGCCCGGAACAGATACGCAGTATTTT.

This clonotype was counted only a few times. The rearrangement joins TRBV3-1 to TRBJ2-3; the D is unclear. CDR3 length equals 16 residues. Trimming pared 1 base from V and 2 bases from J, leaving 13 bases between. Germline CDR1 is LGHDT and CDR2 is YNNKEL (reference sequence). The CDR3, as DNA: TGTGCCAGCAGCCAAGTGTCTGGCCTTCTCACAGATACGCAGTATTTT. The encoded protein is CASSQVSGLLTDTQYF.

This clonotype occurred many times. The chain has TRBV7-3 and TRBJ2-1; D gene uncertain. The CDR3 has 13 amino acids. V lost 3 bases, J lost 8 bases, and 11 bases lay in between. The germline V gene has CDR1 SGHTA and CDR2 FQGTGA. The CDR3 protein is CASSLESMDEQFF. CDR3 bases: TGTGCCAGCAGCTTGGAGTCAATGGATGAGCAGTTCTTC.

In its sample, this clonotype was seen many times. The chain couples TRBV7-3 to TRBJ2-3; perhaps TRBD2 as D (5 bases). The V end was cut by 3 bases, the J end by 5 bases, with 12 bases between. This CDR3 has 14 residues. The V gene's germline CDR1 is SGHTA and CDR2 FQGTGA. CDR3 residues: CASSLGLAGDTQYF. The CDR3 DNA follows: TGTGCCAGCAGCTTGGGCCTAGCCGGAGATACGCAGTATTTT.

This clonotype has at least ten counts. The V call is TRBV6-1, the J call TRBJ1-6, with D maybe TRBD1 (6 bases). The V gene lost 2 bases and the J gene lost 9 bases, with 11 bases spanning the gap. Looked up from germline, CDR1 is MNHNS and CDR2 is SASEGT. The CDR3 runs 14 residues. The DNA of the CDR3 is TGTGCCAGCAGTGAATTTGGGGGGCTTTCACCCCTCCACTTT. It yields the protein CASSEFGGLSPLHF.

This clonotype was observed many times. The chain links TRBV18 to TRBJ2-5; 8 bases map to TRBD1. Germline-derived CDR1 and CDR2 are KGHSH and LQKENI. V dropped 2 bases and J dropped 3; count of bases not matched to a gene: 11. This CDR3 comprises 17 residues. CDR3 loop: CASSPGQGRLSKETQYF. DNA of the CDR3: TGTGCCAGCTCACCAGGACAGGGAAGATTGAGTAAAGAGACCCAGTACTTC.

This clonotype was seen a handful of times. The rearrangement links TRBV7-8 to TRBJ2-2; 11 bases match TRBD2. The CDR3 totals 18 residues. The junction had 8 bases not matched to a gene; V was cut back by 4 bases and J by 1 base. Germline CDR1 reads SGHVS; CDR2 reads FQNEAQ. The CDR3 protein is CASSSSGLAVRNTGELFF. The CDR3 bases are TGTGCCAGCAGCTCCTCGGGACTAGCGGTACGGAACACCGGGGAGCTGTTTTTT.